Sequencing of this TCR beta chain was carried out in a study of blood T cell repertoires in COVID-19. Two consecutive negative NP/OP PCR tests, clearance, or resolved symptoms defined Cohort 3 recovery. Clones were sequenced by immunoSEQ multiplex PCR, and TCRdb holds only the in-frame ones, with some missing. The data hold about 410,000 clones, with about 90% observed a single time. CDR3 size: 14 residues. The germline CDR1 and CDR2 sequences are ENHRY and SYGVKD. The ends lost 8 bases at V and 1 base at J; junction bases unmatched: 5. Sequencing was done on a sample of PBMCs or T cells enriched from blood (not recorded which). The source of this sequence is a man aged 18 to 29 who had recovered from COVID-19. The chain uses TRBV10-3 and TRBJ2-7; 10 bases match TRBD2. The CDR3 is CAIRASGSSYEQYF. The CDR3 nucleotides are TGTGCCATCCGAGCTAGCGGGAGTTCCTACGAGCAGTACTTC.